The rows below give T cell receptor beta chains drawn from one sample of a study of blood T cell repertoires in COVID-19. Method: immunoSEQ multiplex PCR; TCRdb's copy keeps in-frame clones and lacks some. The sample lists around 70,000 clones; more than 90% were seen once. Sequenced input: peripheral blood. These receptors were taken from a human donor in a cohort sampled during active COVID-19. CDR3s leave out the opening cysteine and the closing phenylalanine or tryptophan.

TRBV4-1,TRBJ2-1,ASSQDGPWTSGTYNEQF
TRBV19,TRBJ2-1,ASSISGGSYNEQF
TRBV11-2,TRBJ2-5,ASSLVRGLQETQY
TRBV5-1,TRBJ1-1,ASRWTANTEAF
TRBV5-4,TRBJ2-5,ASSLGGGVGETQY
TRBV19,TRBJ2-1,ASSISSGVYNEQF
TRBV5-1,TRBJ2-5,ASSKGVQETQY
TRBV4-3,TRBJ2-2,ASSQGWTRHTGELF
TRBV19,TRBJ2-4,ASSIGDRILAKNIQY
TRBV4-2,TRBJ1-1,ASSQEYINTEAF
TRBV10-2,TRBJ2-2,ASSEDGGTTGELF
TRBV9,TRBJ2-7,ASSPTSTGSYEQY
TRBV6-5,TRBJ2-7,ASSPRDRGDYEQY
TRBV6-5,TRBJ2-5,ASSPLAPETQY
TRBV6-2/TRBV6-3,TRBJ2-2,ASSEGEGTGELF
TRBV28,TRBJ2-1,ASSPPAGINNEQF
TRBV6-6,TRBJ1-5,ASSRTGSNQPQH
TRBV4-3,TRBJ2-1,ASRLGTGDNEQF
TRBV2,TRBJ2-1,ASMGTSGYNEQF
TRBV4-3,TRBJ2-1,ASSPGLAGVRDEQF
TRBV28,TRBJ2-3,ASSSSGLAGYTDTQY
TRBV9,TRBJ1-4,ASTLGGAGGEKLF
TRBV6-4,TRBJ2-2,ASSAGTDYTGELF
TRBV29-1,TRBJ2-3,SVDLAGETDTQY
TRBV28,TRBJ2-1,ASRSYRGWVNEQF
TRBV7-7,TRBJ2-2,ASSPFDRGSGELF
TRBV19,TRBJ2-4,ASRDSLAKNIQY
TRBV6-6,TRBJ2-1,ALGGSGSSYNEQF
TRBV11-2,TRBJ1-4,ASSSIRVHEKLF
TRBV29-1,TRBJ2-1,SVRGANEQF
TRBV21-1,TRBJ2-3,ASSNELDRGTDTQY
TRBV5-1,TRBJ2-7,ASSLSGTGGLEQY
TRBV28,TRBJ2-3,ASTLPYAGVITDTQY
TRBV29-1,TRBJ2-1,SAPIEGAGDEQF
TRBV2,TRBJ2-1,ASRALIGTVGEQF
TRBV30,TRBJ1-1,AWSRGTNTEAF
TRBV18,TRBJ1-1,ASSNTANTEAF